Each of the 5 T cell receptor beta chains below was sequenced from the same sample in a study of graft-versus-host responses after intestinal transplantation. The protocol was immunoSEQ multiplex PCR, while the TCRdb copy is restricted to in-frame clones and leaves out a portion. The table lists roughly 92,000 clones, 90% of them singletons. Their recognized antigens are unknown. Sequencing used unstimulated CD4+ T cells sorted from spleen or lymph node cells, obtained before intestinal transplant. The receptors originated from a human donor who received an intestinal transplant.

This clone showed up just once. This chain uses TRBV6-5 with TRBJ1-2, with TRBD1 matching over 9 bases. Germline CDR1 and CDR2: MNHEY and SVGAGI. Trimming at V came to 7 bases and at J to 5 bases, leaving 8 bases not matched to a gene. This CDR3 has 14 residues. The CDR3 sequence: CASIRGQGSYGYTF. The CDR3 nucleotides are TGTGCCAGCATTAGGGGACAGGGATCGTATGGCTACACCTTC.

This clone was detected once. The genes are TRBV4-1 and TRBJ2-4; no firm D call. The CDR3 length is 15 residues. Germline V gives CDR1 MGHRA, CDR2 YSYEKL. Trimming pared 0 bases from V and 5 bases from J, leaving 11 bases between. For the CDR3, the DNA is TGCGCCAGCAGCCAAGAGGCCCCGTTGGAAAACATTCAGTACTTC. As protein: CASSQEAPLENIQYF.

The rearrangement joins TRBV10-1 to TRBJ2-5, with D possibly matching TRBD2 (6 bases). The CDR3 extends over 15 amino acids. Trimming stripped 2 bases from V and 7 bases from J, with 17 bases between. Germline values: CDR1 WNHNN, CDR2 SYGVQD (reference sequence). Here the CDR3 reads CASSENGLAGGTQYF. The CDR3 region has the DNA TGCGCCAGCAGTGAGAATGGGCTAGCCGGGGGGACCCAGTACTTC.

This clone showed up just once. The chain couples TRBV5-4 to TRBJ2-7; 8 bases map to TRBD1. V trimming: 5 bases; J trimming: 6 bases; junction bases outside the gene matches: 7. The CDR3 length is 13 residues. Germline values: CDR1 SGHNT, CDR2 YYREEE (reference sequence). The CDR3 DNA follows: TGTGCCAGCAGAACGGACAGGGTCGGCGAGCAGTACTTC. Translation: CASRTDRVGEQYF.

The rearrangement links TRBV18 to TRBJ2-5; a weak D match, TRBD1 (5 bases). The CDR3 spans 13 residues. Per the germline V gene, CDR1 is KGHSH and CDR2 is LQKENI. Trimming stripped 5 bases from V and 2 bases from J, with 9 bases between. CDR3 nucleotides: TGTGCCAGCTCAGCAGGGTTGCAAGAGACCCAGTACTTC. Its protein product is CASSAGLQETQYF. Using reference TRBV18 and TRBJ2-5 for the parts outside the CDR3, the full variable domain is NAGVMQNPRHLVRRRGQEARLRCSPMKGHSHVYWYRQLPEEGLKFMVYLQKENIIDESGMPKERFSAEFPKEGPSILRIQQVVRGDSAAYFCASSAGLQETQYFGPGTRLLVL.